This TCR beta chain was retrieved from a study of regulatory T cells in long-lasting Graves disease (dated by TCRdb to about 2021). Regarding the research as a whole: Persistent Graves' disease was defined as persistently positive TSH receptor autoantibodies together with antithyroid drug treatment for over 5 years. TCR sequencing covered around 13 persistent and around 20 newly diagnosed Graves' disease patients, around 35 samples in total. Antithyroid drugs had been taken for approximately 10 years on average by persistent Graves' disease patients in the clinical cohort. This study used TCR sequencing and RNA sequencing of peripheral blood to compare persistent Graves' disease patients against newly diagnosed Graves' disease patients. The study was registered as a clinical trial and conducted in China. Broader findings and caveats from the paper: More public clonotypes were shared among persistent patients (under 3,000) than among newly diagnosed patients (roughly 1,000). Lower TCR Shannon entropy and fewer highly expanded clones were observed in persistent Graves' disease patients than in newly diagnosed patients, which suggested clonal expansion. Only peripheral blood was studied, because thyroid tissue, the primary lesion, was inaccessible. Sequencing and analysis were limited to the TCR beta chain. Preferential use of TRBV28, TRBJ1-2 and TRBJ2-5 was observed in persistent disease, whereas TRBV20-1 and TRBJ2-1 were favored in newly diagnosed disease. The authors acknowledged the small sample size as a limitation that may reduce accuracy.

The germline V gene (reference sequence) sets CDR1 to MNHEY and CDR2 to SMNVEV. The CDR3 numbers 16 residues from cysteine through phenylalanine. Only the CDR3 DNA is retained, 48 bases long and in frame from the first base. A word on this clonotype: Its antigen has not been determined. Compared with germline, one end of the junction differs, possibly owing to a read error.

This specimen's time point label, per the study, means: persistent/refractory GD, antithyroid drugs over 5 years with positive TRAb. RNA was extracted from PBMCs in TRIzol for both TCR sequencing and RNA sequencing. The diagnosis of Graves' disease was made according to American Thyroid Association guidelines. The patients came from an endocrinology department in Xi'an, China. From each patient, about 8.9 milliliters of peripheral blood was collected into an EDTA anticoagulant tube. Ficoll Paque Plus density gradient separation was used to isolate PBMCs, and no additional T cell sorting was done. An Agilent 2100 Bioanalyzer and agarose gel were used to check RNA quality, and a NanoDrop 2000 was used to measure RNA concentration. Libraries were prepared through multiplex PCR. Instrument on record: Illumina HiSeq 4000. CDR3 regions were amplified by Arm-PCR with iRepertoire HTBI primers to construct TCR beta libraries. PCR products were gel purified before sequencing. From the authors' description of their analysis: Gene usage analysis of CDR3 amino acid clonotypes used the 55 to 65 TRBV and more than 13 TRBJ segments found across samples. Filtered high-quality paired reads were merged into contigs using COPE and FqMerger. Contigs were aligned with BLAST to IMGT TRBV, TRBD and TRBJ reference genes, and CDR3 was defined per IMGT. Any clonotype with a frequency above 0.1% was classified as a highly expanded clone. Shannon entropy served as the measure of repertoire diversity, while the Gini coefficient captured V-J evenness. Public clonotypes were defined as clonotypes shared by more than one individual. In-frame beta chains were kept once TCRdb had trimmed the public reads at Q25 with fastp and called clones with MiXCR. Rows with a matching CDR3 protein are joined into one entry that keeps the most common DNA and genes. TCRdb, not the authors, supplied the V and J calls. The sample includes more than 650,000 distinct CDR3 sequences, with about 30% observed a single time. In total, the top ten clones hold roughly 46% of the sample.

The sequence derives from a female donor with Graves disease. This specimen consisted of peripheral blood mononuclear cells (PBMCs), obtained when the disease was refractory, from a patient treated with antithyroid drugs. The chain is encoded by TRBV27 joined to TRBJ2-2; TRBD2 fits 7 bases in the junction. For the CDR3, the sequence is CASSLGRELVTGEPFF. The sequenced DNA: TGTGCCAGCAGTTTAGGGAGGGAATTGGTCACCGGGGAGCCGTTTTTT.